This T cell receptor gamma chain derives from a study of Vδ1+ human thymocytes. Study outcomes and limitations: Unexpected Vdelta2 sequences could cause misinterpretation of bulk repertoire data. Unlike peripheral blood Vdelta1+ controls, thymic delta-chain sequences included around 18% Vdelta2 and few Vdelta3. Thymic TRG and TRD repertoires appeared highly polyclonal, with Gaussian CDR3 length distributions.

In germline, CDR1 is VINAFY, CDR2 YDVSNSKD. The length of the CDR3 is 13 residues. With V trimmed by 1 base and J by 10 bases, 10 bases remained unmatched. The sorted cells were CD3+ Vdelta1+ Vdelta2- thymocytes from alphabeta-depleted thymus. Sorted Vdelta1+ thymocytes were about 97% to 99.6% pure. Concerning this clone: The antigen is undetermined.

The template was reverse-transcribed extracted RNA. CDR3 amplicons came from multiplex PCR with pooled V-gene forward and constant-region reverse primers. TCRdb reapplied CATT to the multiplex PCR reads. This sample carries 25,000 to 30,000 gamma-chain clones, around 18% of them seen once, and the ten largest clones take 1.8%. The TCR was taken from a boy in the first two years of life who had congenital heart surgery. The genes are TRGV5 and TRGJ1 or TRGJ2. The sample taken for sequencing was Vdelta1+ gamma-delta thymocytes from the thymus. Subset in this sample: FACS-sorted CD3+ TCRalphabeta- TCRVdelta1+ TCRVdelta2- thymocytes. The CDR3: CATWDRPIIKKLF. The CDR3 DNA follows: TGTGCCACCTGGGACAGACCGATCATAAAGAAACTCTTT.